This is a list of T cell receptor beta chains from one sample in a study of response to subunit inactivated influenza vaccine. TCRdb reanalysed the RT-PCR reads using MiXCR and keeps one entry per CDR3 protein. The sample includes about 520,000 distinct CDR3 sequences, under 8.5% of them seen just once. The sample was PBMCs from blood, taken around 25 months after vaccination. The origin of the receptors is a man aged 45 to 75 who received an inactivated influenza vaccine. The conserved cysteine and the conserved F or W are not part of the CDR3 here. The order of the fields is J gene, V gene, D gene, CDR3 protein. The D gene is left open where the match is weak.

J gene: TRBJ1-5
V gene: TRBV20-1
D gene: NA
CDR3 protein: SASEGYYSNQPQH

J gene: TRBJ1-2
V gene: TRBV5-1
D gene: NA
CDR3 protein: ASSLDVVRAYGYT

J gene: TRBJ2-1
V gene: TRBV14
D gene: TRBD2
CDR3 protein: ASSSSTSGGARYNEQF

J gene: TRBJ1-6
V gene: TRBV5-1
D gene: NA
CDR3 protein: ASSEQGWPNSPLH

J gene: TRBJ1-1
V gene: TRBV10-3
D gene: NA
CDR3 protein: AISESGHTNTEAF

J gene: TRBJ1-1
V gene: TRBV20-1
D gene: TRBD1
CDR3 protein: SVDRGQFTEAF

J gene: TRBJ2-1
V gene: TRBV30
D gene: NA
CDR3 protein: AWSPGLPGENEQF

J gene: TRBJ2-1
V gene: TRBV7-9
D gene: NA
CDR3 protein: ASSSRLWELYNEQF

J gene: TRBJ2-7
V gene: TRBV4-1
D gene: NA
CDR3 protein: ASSRSFGYEQY

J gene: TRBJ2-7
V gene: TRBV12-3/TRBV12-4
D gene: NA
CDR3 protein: ASSLARATGAYEQY

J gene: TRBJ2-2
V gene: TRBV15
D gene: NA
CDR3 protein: ATSRDRLNTGELF

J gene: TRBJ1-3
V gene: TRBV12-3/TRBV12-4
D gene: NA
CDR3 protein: ASDRLNTIY

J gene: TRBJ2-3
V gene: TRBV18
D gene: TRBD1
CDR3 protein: ASHRTGAKRDTDTQY

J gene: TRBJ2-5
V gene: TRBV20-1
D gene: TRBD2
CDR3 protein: CARVVRTSGGRETQY

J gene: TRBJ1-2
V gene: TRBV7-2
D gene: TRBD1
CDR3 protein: ASSLDLGTGNYGYT

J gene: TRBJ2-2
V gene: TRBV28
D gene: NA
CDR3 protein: ASSLERSFGNTGELF

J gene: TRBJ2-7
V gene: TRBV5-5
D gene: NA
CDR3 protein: ASSSLSGRSEQY

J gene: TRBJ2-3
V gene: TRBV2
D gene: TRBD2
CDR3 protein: ASSEALRTSGATDTQY

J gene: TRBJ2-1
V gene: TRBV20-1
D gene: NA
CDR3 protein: SARDRQAYYNEQF

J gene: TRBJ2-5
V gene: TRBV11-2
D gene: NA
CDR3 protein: ASSLYYGRTPQETQY

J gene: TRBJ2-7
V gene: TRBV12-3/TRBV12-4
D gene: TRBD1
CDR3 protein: ASSFRGQGSYEQY

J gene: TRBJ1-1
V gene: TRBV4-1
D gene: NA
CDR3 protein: ASSQLVWNTEAF

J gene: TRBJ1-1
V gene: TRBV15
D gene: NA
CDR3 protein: ATSRDLTEAF

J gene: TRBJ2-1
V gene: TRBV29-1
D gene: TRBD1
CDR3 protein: SALEPDRGRYNEQF

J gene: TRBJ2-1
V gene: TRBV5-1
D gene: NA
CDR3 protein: ASSLVAGVNNEQF

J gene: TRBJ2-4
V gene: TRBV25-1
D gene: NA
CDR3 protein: ASSEHRGGKNIQY

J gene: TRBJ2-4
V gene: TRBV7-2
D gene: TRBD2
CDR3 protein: ASSFRRGGAKNIQY

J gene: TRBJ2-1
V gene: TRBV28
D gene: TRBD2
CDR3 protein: ASKASGSSYNEQF

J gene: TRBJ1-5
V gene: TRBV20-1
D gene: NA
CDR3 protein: SASQGNSNQPQH

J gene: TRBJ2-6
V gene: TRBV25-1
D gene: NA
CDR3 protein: ASSEYTLRSGANVLT

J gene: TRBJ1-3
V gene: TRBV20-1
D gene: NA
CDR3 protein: SARDLEGAGNTIY

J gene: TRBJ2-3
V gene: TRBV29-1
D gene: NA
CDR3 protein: SARGRFTDTQY

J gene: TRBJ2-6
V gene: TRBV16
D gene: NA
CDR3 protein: ASSQFTGPSSGANVLT

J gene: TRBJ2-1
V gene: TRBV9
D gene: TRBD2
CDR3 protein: ASSVTSGRSHNEQF

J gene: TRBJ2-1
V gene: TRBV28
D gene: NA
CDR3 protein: ASSDSLQVFGF

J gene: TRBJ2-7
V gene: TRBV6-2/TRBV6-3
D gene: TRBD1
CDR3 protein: ASSRTLTGVYEQY

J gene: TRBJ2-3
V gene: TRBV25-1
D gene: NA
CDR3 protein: ASSAGLGPDTQY

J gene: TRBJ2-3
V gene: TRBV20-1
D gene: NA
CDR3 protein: SARRGDTQY

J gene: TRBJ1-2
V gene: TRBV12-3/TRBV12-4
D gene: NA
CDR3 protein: ASRYGMDYGYT

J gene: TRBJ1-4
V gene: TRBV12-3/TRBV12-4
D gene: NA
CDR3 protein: ASSLGRLEAREKLF

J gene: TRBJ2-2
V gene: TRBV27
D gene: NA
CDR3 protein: ASSPGTRNTGELF

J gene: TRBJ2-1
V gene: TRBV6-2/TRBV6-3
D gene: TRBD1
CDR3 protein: ASSPTGINEQF

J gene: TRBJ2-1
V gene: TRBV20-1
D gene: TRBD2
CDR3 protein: SARPGTSGRNEQF

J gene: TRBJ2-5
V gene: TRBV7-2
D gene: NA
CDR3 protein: ASSLGRQQETQY

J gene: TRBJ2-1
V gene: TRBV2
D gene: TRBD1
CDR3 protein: ASSRQGEASEQF

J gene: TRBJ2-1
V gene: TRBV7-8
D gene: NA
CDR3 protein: ASSLNLREQF

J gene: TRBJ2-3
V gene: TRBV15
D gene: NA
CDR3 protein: ATSIFHSSTDTQY

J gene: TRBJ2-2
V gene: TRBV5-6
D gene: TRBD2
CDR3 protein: ASSAGLAGYTGELF